This TCR beta chain was observed in a study of PD-L1 blockade in urothelial cancer. Study as a whole: A median of approximately 150,000 T cells was found in the blood samples. General study results and limits: Better survival was predicted by below-median pretreatment blood TCR clonality.

Using immunoSEQ multiplex PCR, the repertoire was profiled, and TCRdb retains in-frame clones only, with some absent. Found here are about 84,000 clones, around 76% of them singletons; the top ten hold over 7.5%. Germline V lookup: CDR1 MNHEY, CDR2 SVGAGI. CDR3 length equals 14 residues. Trimming removed 0 bases from V and 4 bases from J, with 10 bases in between. About this clone: What it binds is unknown.

This sequence originates from a man between 65 and 80 years old with urothelial cancer. This chain links TRBV6-5 with TRBJ2-7; D not certain. The sample was PBMCs, taken around atezolizumab (anti-PD-L1) treatment. This CDR3 reads CASSYSVGRYEQYF. The DNA for the CDR3 is TGTGCCAGCAGTTACTCCGTTGGCAGGTACGAGCAGTACTTC.